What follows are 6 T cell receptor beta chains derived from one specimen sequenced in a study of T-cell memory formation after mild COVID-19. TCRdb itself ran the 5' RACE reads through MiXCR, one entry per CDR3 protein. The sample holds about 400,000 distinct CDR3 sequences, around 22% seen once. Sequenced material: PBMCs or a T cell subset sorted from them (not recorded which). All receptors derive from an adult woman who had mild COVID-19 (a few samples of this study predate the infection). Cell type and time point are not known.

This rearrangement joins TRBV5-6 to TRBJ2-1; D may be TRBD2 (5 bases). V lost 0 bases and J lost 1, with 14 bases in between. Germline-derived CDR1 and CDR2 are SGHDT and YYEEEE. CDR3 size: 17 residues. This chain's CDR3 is CASSLVPGSASYNEQFF. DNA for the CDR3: TGTGCCAGCAGCTTGGTGCCGGGTAGCGCATCCTACAATGAGCAGTTCTTC.

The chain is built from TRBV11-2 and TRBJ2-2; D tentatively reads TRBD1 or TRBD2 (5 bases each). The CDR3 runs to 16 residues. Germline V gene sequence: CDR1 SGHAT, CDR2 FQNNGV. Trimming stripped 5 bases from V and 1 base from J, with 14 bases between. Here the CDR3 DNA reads TGTGCCAGCAGCGATACCGGGACGTTGAACACCGGGGAGCTGTTTTTT. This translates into CASSDTGTLNTGELFF. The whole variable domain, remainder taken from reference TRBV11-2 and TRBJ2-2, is EAGVAQSPRYKIIEKRQSVAFWCNPISGHATLYWYQQILGQGPKLLIQFQNNGVVDDSQLPKDRFSAERLKGVDSTLKIQPAKLEDSAVYLCASSDTGTLNTGELFFGEGSRLTVL.

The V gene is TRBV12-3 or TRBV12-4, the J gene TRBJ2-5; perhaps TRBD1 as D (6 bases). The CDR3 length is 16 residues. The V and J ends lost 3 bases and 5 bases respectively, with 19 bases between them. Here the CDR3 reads CASSFGRGFMHETQYF. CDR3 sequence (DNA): TGTGCCAGCAGTTTTGGCAGGGGATTCATGCACGAGACCCAGTACTTC.

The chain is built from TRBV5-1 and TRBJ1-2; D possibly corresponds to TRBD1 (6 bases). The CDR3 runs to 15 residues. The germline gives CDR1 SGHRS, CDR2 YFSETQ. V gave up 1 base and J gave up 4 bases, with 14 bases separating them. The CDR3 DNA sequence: TGCGCCAGCAGCTTGACCCTTGGACAGTCCTATGGCTACACCTTC. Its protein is CASSLTLGQSYGYTF.

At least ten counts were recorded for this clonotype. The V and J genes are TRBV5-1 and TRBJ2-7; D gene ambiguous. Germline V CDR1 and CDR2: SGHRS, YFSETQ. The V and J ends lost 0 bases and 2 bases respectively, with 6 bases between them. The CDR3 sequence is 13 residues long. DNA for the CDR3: TGCGCCAGCAGCTTGGGGCCCCCCTACGAGCAGTACTTC. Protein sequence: CASSLGPPYEQYF.

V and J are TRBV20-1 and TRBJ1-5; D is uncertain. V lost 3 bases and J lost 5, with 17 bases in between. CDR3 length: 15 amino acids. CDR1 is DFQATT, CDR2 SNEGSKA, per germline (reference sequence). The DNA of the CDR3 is TGCAGTGCTAGGAAATTTCTGGCTGATCATCAGCCCCAGCATTTT. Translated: CSARKFLADHQPQHF.